This is a list of T cell receptor beta chains from one sample in a study of blood T cell repertoires in COVID-19. Assay: immunoSEQ multiplex PCR; the TCRdb copy retains only in-frame clones and omits some. The table lists around 150,000 clones, approximately 73% of them singletons. The specimen was peripheral blood. The receptors were gathered from a woman aged 80 or over with acute or convalescent COVID-19. Both conserved end residues are part of each CDR3. A D gene is named only where the DNA matches it firmly. Size is stated for part of the rows, as once, few or many counts, or as a class when the clone is expanded.

v_gene: TRBV19; d_gene: NA; j_gene: TRBJ2-1; abundance: NA; CDR3aa: CASSAWRQSVSEQFF; CDR3nt: TGTGCCAGTAGTGCTTGGAGGCAAAGTGTAAGTGAGCAGTTCTTC
v_gene: TRBV4-2; d_gene: NA; j_gene: TRBJ1-2; abundance: NA; CDR3aa: CASSRDTDSPNYGYTF; CDR3nt: TGTGCCAGCAGCCGAGACACAGACAGTCCGAACTATGGCTACACCTTC
v_gene: TRBV4-3; d_gene: TRBD1; j_gene: TRBJ1-2; abundance: NA; CDR3aa: CASSQRTGTGSYGYTF; CDR3nt: TGCGCCAGCAGCCAAAGGACAGGGACCGGCAGCTATGGCTACACCTTC
v_gene: TRBV18; d_gene: NA; j_gene: TRBJ1-5; abundance: NA; CDR3aa: CASSPEGLSNQPQHF; CDR3nt: TGTGCCAGCTCACCAGAAGGACTCAGCAATCAGCCCCAGCATTTT
v_gene: TRBV3-1/TRBV3-2; d_gene: NA; j_gene: TRBJ1-2; abundance: NA; CDR3aa: CASSPRGGYGYTF; CDR3nt: TGTGCCAGCAGCCCAAGAGGGGGCTATGGCTACACCTTC
v_gene: TRBV7-2; d_gene: TRBD1; j_gene: TRBJ2-5; abundance: once; CDR3aa: CASSRQGSETQYF; CDR3nt: TGTGCCAGCAGCCGACAGGGATCGGAGACCCAGTACTTC
v_gene: TRBV7-8; d_gene: TRBD1; j_gene: TRBJ1-1; abundance: NA; CDR3aa: CASSYPPQGARTEAFF; CDR3nt: TGTGCCAGCAGCTATCCCCCTCAGGGGGCGCGGACTGAAGCTTTCTTT
v_gene: TRBV7-6; d_gene: TRBD1; j_gene: TRBJ1-1; abundance: few; CDR3aa: CASSLTRQGGSTEAFF; CDR3nt: TGTGCCAGCAGCTTAACCCGACAGGGTGGGAGCACTGAAGCTTTCTTT
v_gene: TRBV5-1; d_gene: TRBD2; j_gene: TRBJ2-1; abundance: once; CDR3aa: CASSLGGSQYNEQFF; CDR3nt: TGCGCCAGCAGCTTGGGCGGGAGCCAATACAATGAGCAGTTCTTC
v_gene: TRBV7-2; d_gene: TRBD1; j_gene: TRBJ2-2; abundance: NA; CDR3aa: CASSPGDRRNTGELFF; CDR3nt: TGTGCCAGCAGCCCAGGGGACAGGAGGAACACCGGGGAGCTGTTTTTT
v_gene: TRBV6-5; d_gene: NA; j_gene: TRBJ2-5; abundance: NA; CDR3aa: CATSWGGQETQYF; CDR3nt: TGTGCCACGTCGTGGGGCGGCCAAGAGACCCAGTACTTC
v_gene: TRBV29-1; d_gene: NA; j_gene: TRBJ2-3; abundance: NA; CDR3aa: CSVVVLLNTQYF; CDR3nt: TGCAGCGTTGTAGTCCTTCTAAATACGCAGTATTTT
v_gene: TRBV19; d_gene: NA; j_gene: TRBJ2-3; abundance: few; CDR3aa: CASSTYTDTQYF; CDR3nt: TGTGCCAGTAGTACGTACACAGATACGCAGTATTTT
v_gene: TRBV10-3; d_gene: NA; j_gene: TRBJ1-1; abundance: NA; CDR3aa: CAISEGGGMNTEAFF; CDR3nt: TGTGCCATCAGTGAGGGGGGGGGAATGAACACTGAAGCTTTCTTT
v_gene: TRBV18; d_gene: NA; j_gene: TRBJ2-1; abundance: NA; CDR3aa: CASSPLTGYTDEQFF; CDR3nt: TGTGCCAGCTCACCATTAACGGGGTATACGGATGAGCAGTTCTTC
v_gene: TRBV2; d_gene: TRBD1; j_gene: TRBJ2-2; abundance: NA; CDR3aa: CASRAGTVNTGELFF; CDR3nt: TGTGCCAGCAGGGCCGGGACAGTGAACACCGGGGAGCTGTTTTTT
v_gene: TRBV11-2; d_gene: NA; j_gene: TRBJ2-6; abundance: NA; CDR3aa: CASSLVSDSSGANVLTF; CDR3nt: TGTGCCAGCAGCTTAGTTTCAGACAGCTCTGGGGCCAACGTCCTGACTTTC
v_gene: TRBV4-3; d_gene: NA; j_gene: TRBJ1-5; abundance: few; CDR3aa: CASSQDLGAHSNQPQHF; CDR3nt: TGCGCCAGCAGCCAAGATCTAGGGGCCCATAGCAATCAGCCCCAGCATTTT
v_gene: TRBV2; d_gene: NA; j_gene: TRBJ2-2; abundance: NA; CDR3aa: CASSGGTPYTGELFF; CDR3nt: TGTGCCAGCAGTGGGGGGACACCCTACACCGGGGAGCTGTTTTTT
v_gene: TRBV9; d_gene: NA; j_gene: TRBJ2-1; abundance: NA; CDR3aa: CASSARGDLLSYNEQFF; CDR3nt: TGTGCCAGCAGCGCCAGGGGTGATCTACTTTCCTACAATGAGCAGTTCTTC
v_gene: TRBV6-5; d_gene: NA; j_gene: TRBJ2-2; abundance: NA; CDR3aa: CASRDSGELFF; CDR3nt: TGTGCCAGCCGGGACTCCGGGGAGCTGTTTTTT
v_gene: TRBV5-1; d_gene: NA; j_gene: TRBJ1-2; abundance: few; CDR3aa: CASSLPDSGIGYTF; CDR3nt: TGCGCCAGCAGCTTACCCGACAGTGGGATTGGCTACACCTTC
v_gene: TRBV30; d_gene: NA; j_gene: TRBJ2-6; abundance: NA; CDR3aa: CAWEGSPGANVLTF; CDR3nt: TGTGCCTGGGAGGGCAGTCCTGGGGCCAACGTCCTGACTTTC
v_gene: TRBV5-6; d_gene: NA; j_gene: TRBJ1-4; abundance: few; CDR3aa: CASSFVGQGGEKLFF; CDR3nt: TGTGCCAGCAGCTTTGTCGGCCAGGGAGGTGAAAAACTGTTTTTT
v_gene: TRBV7-2; d_gene: NA; j_gene: TRBJ1-5; abundance: once; CDR3aa: CASSFPGLNQPQHF; CDR3nt: TGTGCCAGCAGCTTCCCAGGGTTAAATCAGCCCCAGCATTTT
v_gene: TRBV9; d_gene: TRBD2; j_gene: TRBJ2-5; abundance: NA; CDR3aa: CASSETSGRAGVETQYF; CDR3nt: TGTGCCAGCAGCGAGACTAGCGGGAGGGCCGGGGTAGAGACCCAGTACTTC
v_gene: TRBV5-5; d_gene: NA; j_gene: TRBJ2-1; abundance: NA; CDR3aa: CASSEKQGIPYNEQFF; CDR3nt: TGTGCCAGCAGCGAGAAACAGGGAATCCCGTACAATGAGCAGTTCTTC
v_gene: TRBV7-2; d_gene: NA; j_gene: TRBJ2-3; abundance: NA; CDR3aa: CASSPNLGADTQYF; CDR3nt: TGTGCCAGCAGCCCTAACCTAGGCGCAGATACGCAGTATTTT
v_gene: TRBV18; d_gene: TRBD1; j_gene: TRBJ1-5; abundance: NA; CDR3aa: CASSPGPGQGAMIQPQHF; CDR3nt: TGTGCCAGCTCACCAGGGCCCGGACAGGGGGCAATGATTCAGCCCCAGCATTTT
v_gene: TRBV30; d_gene: NA; j_gene: TRBJ1-3; abundance: NA; CDR3aa: CAYDRSPGNTIYF; CDR3nt: TGTGCCTACGACAGGTCTCCTGGAAACACCATATATTTT
v_gene: TRBV19; d_gene: TRBD1; j_gene: TRBJ2-7; abundance: NA; CDR3aa: CASSTSTGGYRQYF; CDR3nt: TGTGCCAGTAGTACGTCGACAGGGGGATATCGGCAGTACTTC
v_gene: TRBV30; d_gene: NA; j_gene: TRBJ1-4; abundance: NA; CDR3aa: CAWSRGGSGNEKLFF; CDR3nt: TGTGCCTGGAGTAGGGGGGGCTCGGGTAATGAAAAACTGTTTTTT
v_gene: TRBV5-6; d_gene: TRBD1; j_gene: TRBJ1-1; abundance: NA; CDR3aa: CASSRTGAVVETEAFF; CDR3nt: TGTGCCAGCAGCCGAACAGGGGCAGTTGTCGAAACTGAAGCTTTCTTT
v_gene: TRBV5-1; d_gene: TRBD1; j_gene: TRBJ1-1; abundance: NA; CDR3aa: CASSPGQGPTAFF; CDR3nt: TGCGCCAGCAGCCCGGGACAGGGACCCACGGCTTTCTTT
v_gene: TRBV7-8; d_gene: NA; j_gene: TRBJ2-1; abundance: NA; CDR3aa: CASSLLEGMYNEQFF; CDR3nt: TGTGCCAGCAGCTTACTAGAGGGTATGTACAATGAGCAGTTCTTC
v_gene: TRBV19; d_gene: TRBD2; j_gene: TRBJ2-3; abundance: once; CDR3aa: CASSELAGGLADTQYF; CDR3nt: TGTGCCAGTAGTGAACTAGCGGGAGGGCTCGCAGATACGCAGTATTTT
v_gene: TRBV28; d_gene: NA; j_gene: TRBJ2-7; abundance: NA; CDR3aa: CASSGPGSTYEQYF; CDR3nt: TGTGCCAGCAGCGGACCGGGATCCACCTACGAGCAGTACTTC
v_gene: TRBV19; d_gene: NA; j_gene: TRBJ2-7; abundance: NA; CDR3aa: CASSIEKIRGEQYF; CDR3nt: TGTGCCAGTAGTATAGAAAAGATAAGGGGCGAGCAGTACTTC
v_gene: TRBV2; d_gene: NA; j_gene: TRBJ1-1; abundance: NA; CDR3aa: CASSEQGWRTEAFF; CDR3nt: TGTGCCAGCAGCGAACAGGGTTGGCGGACTGAAGCTTTCTTT
v_gene: TRBV11-2; d_gene: NA; j_gene: TRBJ1-4; abundance: NA; CDR3aa: CASSNRVMTNEKLFF; CDR3nt: TGTGCCAGCAGCAACAGGGTTATGACTAATGAAAAACTGTTTTTT
v_gene: TRBV20-1; d_gene: NA; j_gene: TRBJ2-3; abundance: NA; CDR3aa: CSASMRVGADTQYF; CDR3nt: TGCAGTGCTAGTATGAGGGTTGGCGCAGATACGCAGTATTTT
v_gene: TRBV7-2; d_gene: NA; j_gene: TRBJ2-6; abundance: NA; CDR3aa: CASSSGTAGANVLTF; CDR3nt: TGTGCCAGCAGCTCAGGCACAGCTGGGGCCAACGTCCTGACTTTC